This T cell receptor beta chain came from a study of blood T cell repertoires in COVID-19. Study-wide context: Italy, Spain and the United States were the sources of the convalescent and acute COVID-19 samples.

The CDR3 runs 16 residues. Germline values: CDR1 KGHSH, CDR2 LQKENI. Trimming took 4 bases from V and 0 from J, leaving 10 bases between them. Authors' data handling: Amplification of reference gene primers provided the estimated nucleated cell counts. Profiling relied on immunoSEQ multiplex PCR, and the TCRdb table lists in-frame clones only, not all of them. D and trimming were read from the DNA, whereas the V and J calls and clone size are those reported in that table. The sample has roughly 250,000 clones, 85% to 90% seen once. The chain uses TRBV18 and TRBJ1-6, with D possibly TRBD1 on 5 matching bases. The sequenced material came from peripheral blood. This receptor was identified in a woman aged 35 to 49 with acute or convalescent COVID-19. DNA for the CDR3: TGTGCCAGCTCACGTACGGGGGACTCCTATAATTCACCCCTCCACTTT. It yields the protein CASSRTGDSYNSPLHF.